The sequence of this T cell receptor (beta chain) was determined in a study of Graves' ophthalmopathy and Graves' hyperthyroidism. V dropped 11 bases and J dropped 5; count of bases not matched to a gene: 7. Germline CDR1 is MGHDK and CDR2 is SYGVNS. The CDR3 is made up of 12 amino acids. From RNA, the CDR3 regions of TCR beta chains were amplified and sequenced. HTBI primers primed a first-round RT-PCR, and a second-round multiplex PCR followed. TCRdb used MiXCR to reprocess the multiplex PCR reads, holding one entry per CDR3 protein. The sample consists of about 740,000 distinct CDR3 sequences, 40% of them appearing once.

This TCR was recovered from an adult man with Graves' ophthalmopathy. The chain carries TRBV25-1 and TRBJ2-5, with 8 positions matching TRBD1. What was sequenced was peripheral blood. The CDR3 protein is CAQTDRVETQYF. The CDR3 DNA reads TGTGCCCAAACGGACAGGGTCGAGACCCAGTACTTC.